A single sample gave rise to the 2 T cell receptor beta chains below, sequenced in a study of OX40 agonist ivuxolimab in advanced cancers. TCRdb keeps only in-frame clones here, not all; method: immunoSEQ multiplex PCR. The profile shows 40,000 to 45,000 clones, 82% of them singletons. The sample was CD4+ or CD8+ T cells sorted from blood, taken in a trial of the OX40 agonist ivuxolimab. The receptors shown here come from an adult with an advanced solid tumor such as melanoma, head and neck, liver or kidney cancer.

CDR3 coding DNA: TGTGCCAGCAGCTTTGGGGACACAAAAGAGACCCAGTACTTC. Translating gives CASSFGDTKETQYF. This chain joins TRBV5-4 and TRBJ2-5; D is perhaps TRBD1 (6 bases). The CDR3 has 14 residues. Germline V gene sequence: CDR1 SGHNT, CDR2 YYREEE (reference sequence). V was clipped by 2 bases and J by 3 bases, with 11 bases between them.

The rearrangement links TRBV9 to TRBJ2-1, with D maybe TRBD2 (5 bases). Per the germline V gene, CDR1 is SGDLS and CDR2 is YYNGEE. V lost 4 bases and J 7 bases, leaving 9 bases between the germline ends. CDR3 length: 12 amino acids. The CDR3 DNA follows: TGTGCCAGCAGCCTAACTAGGAATGAGCAGTTCTTC. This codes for CASSLTRNEQFF.